The 30 T cell receptor beta chains below all came from one sample that was sequenced in a study of cytomegalovirus exposure and HLA in healthy donors. This PCR relied on a set of 60 Vbeta primers and 13 Jbeta primers. Generated by immunoSEQ multiplex PCR, the TCRdb table keeps only in-frame clones and is missing some. Altogether 75,000 to 90,000 clones are present, more than 70% being singletons, with the ten largest covering more than 3.5%. The specimen sequenced was PBMCs. Receptors were obtained from a man aged 55-75 years in good health and CMV-seronegative.

This clone is a singleton in its sample. The chain links TRBV9 to TRBJ2-3; D gene uncertain. CDR1 is SGDLS, CDR2 YYNGEE, per germline. The CDR3 is made up of 15 amino acids. V lost 4 bases and J 4 bases, leaving 16 bases between the germline ends. The CDR3 DNA is TGTGCCAGCAGCCCCTGTAGATGGTGTCCAGATACGCAGTATTTT. It yields the protein CASSPCRWCPDTQYF.

The chain recombines TRBV10-3 with TRBJ1-2, with TRBD1 matching over 8 bases. The trim removed 8 bases at V and 7 bases at J, leaving 15 bases unmatched. Germline V gene data show CDR1 as ENHRY and CDR2 as SYGVKD. CDR3 length: 15 amino acids. CDR3 bases: TGTGCCATCCTTGAGGAGACAGGGGCAGCTATTGGCTACACCTTC. Translating gives CAILEETGAAIGYTF.

This clone was counted a single time. The chain combines TRBV27 with TRBJ1-5; TRBD1 is a possible D gene (6 bases). The V and J ends lost 5 bases and 6 bases respectively, with 17 bases between them. The CDR3 is 15 residues long. Germline CDR1 reads MNHEY; CDR2 reads SMNVEV (reference sequence). The CDR3 spells CASSHLQGISQPQHF. The CDR3 DNA reads as TGTGCCAGCAGTCATCTACAGGGTATCAGTCAGCCCCAGCATTTT.

The CDR3 DNA reads as TGTGCCAGCAGGAAGCGGGGGGGCCTAGATACGCAGTATTTT. Amino acids: CASRKRGGLDTQYF. The chain has TRBV13 and TRBJ2-3, with 10 nucleotides matching TRBD2. Trimming cost V 6 bases and J 5 bases; bases outside gene matches: 5. CDR1 and CDR2 from the germline V gene are PRHDT and FYEKMQ (reference sequence). The CDR3 has 14 amino acids. Drawing the rest from reference TRBV13 and TRBJ2-3, the complete variable domain is AAGVIQSPRHLIKEKRETATLKCYPIPRHDTVYWYQQGPGQDPQFLISFYEKMQSDKGSIPDRFSAQQFSDYHSELNMSSLELGDSALYFCASRKRGGLDTQYFGPGTRLTVL.

The chain links TRBV19 to TRBJ1-3, with no clear D. CDR1 LNHDA and CDR2 SQIVND come from the germline V gene (reference sequence). This CDR3 is built from 15 residues. With 3 bases removed from V and 2 bases from J, the gap between germline ends came to 11 bases. This chain's CDR3 is CASSMGDGPGNTIYF. As DNA, the CDR3 is TGTGCCAGTAGTATGGGAGACGGCCCTGGAAACACCATATATTTT.

By sample share, this clone is medium-sized. The chain uses TRBV4-2 and TRBJ2-6; D may be TRBD1 (5 bases). Trimming pared 0 bases from V and 0 bases from J, leaving 6 bases between. The CDR3 contains 16 residues. Germline CDR1 LGHNA, CDR2 YNFKEQ. The CDR3 region is CASSQDDSSGANVLTF. CDR3 DNA: TGTGCCAGCAGCCAAGATGACAGCTCTGGGGCCAACGTCCTGACTTTC.

In its sample, this clone was seen a few times. V and J are TRBV2 and TRBJ1-2, with TRBD1 matching 10 bases. The CDR3 has 13 amino acids. V shed 8 bases, J shed 7 bases, and the junction held 7 bases outside the gene matches. Per the germline V gene, CDR1 is SNHLY and CDR2 is FYNNEI. CDR3 DNA sequence: TGTGCCAGCTGGGCCGGGACAGGGGCTGGCTACACCTTC. Encoded protein: CASWAGTGAGYTF.

CDR3 region: CASSLERGDQETQYF. The DNA for the CDR3 is TGTGCCAGCAGCTTAGAGCGGGGGGACCAAGAGACCCAGTACTTC. The V call is TRBV13, the J call TRBJ2-5; 9 positions match TRBD2. The CDR3 runs 15 residues. Germline-derived CDR1 and CDR2 are PRHDT and FYEKMQ (reference sequence). Trimming cost V 1 base and J 0 bases; bases outside gene matches: 0.

This clone has just one count. Other DNA sequences of this sample code for an identical CDR3. This chain connects TRBV30 to TRBJ2-7; perhaps TRBD1 as D (5 bases). V shed 4 bases and J shed 3 bases, with 19 bases lying between them. The CDR3 totals 15 residues. Germline V CDR1 and CDR2: GTSNPN, SVGIG (reference sequence). CDR3 bases: TGTGCCTGGAAAGTGGGTTCTTTAGGGGTCTACGAGCAGTACTTC. This sequence encodes CAWKVGSLGVYEQYF.

V gene TRBV11-2 combines with J gene TRBJ1-1, with D unclear. There are 11 residues in the CDR3. Germline CDR1 SGHAT, CDR2 FQNNGV. V shed 3 bases and J shed 10 bases, with 9 bases lying between them. CDR3 nucleotide sequence: TGTGCCAGCAGCTTGTGGGAGGGAGCTTTCTTT. Amino acids: CASSLWEGAFF.

In its sample, this clone was seen once. The chain combines TRBV6-5 with TRBJ1-5, with D maybe TRBD1 (5 bases). The CDR3 covers 11 residues. The germline gives CDR1 MNHEY, CDR2 SVGAGI. Deletions cut 11 bases from V and 7 bases from J, with 12 bases between. DNA for the CDR3: TGTGCCGGGGGGGGTAGGCAGCCCCAGCATTTT. This sequence encodes CAGGGRQPQHF.

This chain uses TRBV14 with TRBJ2-5; TRBD2 matches at 13 bases. V shed 3 bases and J 3 bases; nucleotides not matched to a gene: 7. Germline V gene lookup returns CDR1 SGHDN and CDR2 FVKESK. The length of the CDR3 is 17 residues. The CDR3 spells CASSHQFGTSGEETQYF. The CDR3 nucleotides read TGTGCCAGCAGCCACCAATTCGGGACTAGCGGGGAAGAGACCCAGTACTTC.

The rearrangement joins TRBV29-1 to TRBJ2-1; D is possibly TRBD1 (5 bases). Germline V lookup: CDR1 SQVTM, CDR2 ANQGSEA. The length of the CDR3 is 13 residues. Between the trimmed V and J ends, which lost 6 bases and 0 bases, there was a span of 9 bases. CDR3 residues: CSVERGSYNEQFF. In DNA form, the CDR3 reads TGCAGCGTGGAAAGGGGCTCCTACAATGAGCAGTTCTTC.

The chain joins TRBV9 to TRBJ2-7, with D possibly TRBD1 on 6 matching bases. Trimming took 4 bases from V and 7 from J, leaving 21 bases between them. Germline-derived CDR1 and CDR2 are SGDLS and YYNGEE. CDR3 length: 15 residues. The CDR3 sequence: CASSLTEGHLGEQYF. In DNA form, the CDR3 reads TGTGCCAGCAGCCTCACCGAGGGACACCTCGGGGAGCAGTACTTC.

The CDR3 bases are TGTGCCAGCAGCTCGCAGTCGGGACTAGCGGGGGGTAAGCAGTTCTTC. Translating gives CASSSQSGLAGGKQFF. V is TRBV7-3 and J is TRBJ2-1, with 15 bases lining up with TRBD2. The V gene's germline CDR1 is SGHTA and CDR2 FQGTGA. V was pared by 4 bases and J by 11 bases, with 9 bases of the junction left unmatched. The CDR3 has 16 residues. Full variable domain (rest looked up from reference TRBV7-3 and TRBJ2-1): GAGVSQTPSNKVTEKGKYVELRCDPISGHTALYWYRQSLGQGPEFLIYFQGTGAADDSGLPNDRFFAVRPEGSVSTLKIQRTERGDSAVYLCASSSQSGLAGGKQFFGPGTRLTVL.

The chain has TRBV27 and TRBJ2-5; a weak D match, TRBD2 (6 bases). This CDR3 has 13 amino acids. Germline assignment: CDR1 MNHEY and CDR2 SMNVEV (reference sequence). Trimming cost V 3 bases and J 3 bases, with 8 bases left between them. CDR3: CASSLSGEETQYF. The DNA of the CDR3 is TGTGCCAGCAGTTTGTCGGGGGAAGAGACCCAGTACTTC.

This clone has a handful of counts. The J gene is TRBJ2-2, the V gene TRBV6-1, with 8 bases identical to TRBD1. CDR1 MNHNS and CDR2 SASEGT come from the germline V gene. The CDR3 is 17 amino acids. V gave up 2 bases and J gave up 0 bases; unmatched junction bases: 5. CDR3 sequence (DNA): TGTGCCAGCAGTGAACCTGAGGACAGGGCGAACACCGGGGAGCTGTTTTTT. Amino acid sequence: CASSEPEDRANTGELFF.

The chain joins TRBV7-2 to TRBJ2-3; 8 bases match TRBD2. J was trimmed by 3 bases and V by 1 base; bases with no gene match: 6. The CDR3 covers 16 residues. From germline, CDR1 is SGHTA and CDR2 FQGNSA. The CDR3 DNA is TGTGCCAGCAGCTTAGACGTGGCGGGGGGAACAGATACGCAGTATTTT. It is translated as CASSLDVAGGTDTQYF.

The chain is built from TRBV6-6 and TRBJ1-2; D perhaps matches TRBD1 (6 bases). The CDR3 length is 13 residues. The ends were cut back, 6 bases at V and 4 bases at J, with 12 bases in the middle. Germline V gene lookup returns CDR1 MNHNY and CDR2 SVGAGI (reference sequence). CDR3 sequence (DNA): TGTGCCAGCAGCCCAGGGGAGCTCTATGGCTACACCTTC. It codes for CASSPGELYGYTF.

This chain joins TRBV6-5 and TRBJ2-7; 10 nucleotides line up with TRBD1. J gave up 4 bases and V 4 bases, and 7 bases lay outside the gene matches. Germline CDR1 reads MNHEY; CDR2 reads SVGAGI. The CDR3 length is 15 residues. The CDR3 protein is CASSSPGQGKYEQYF. The CDR3 DNA sequence: TGTGCCAGCAGTTCCCCGGGACAGGGGAAATACGAGCAGTACTTC.

This clone was found once. V gene TRBV14 combines with J gene TRBJ2-3; possible D gene TRBD2, 6 bases. The length of the CDR3 is 16 residues. The germline gives CDR1 SGHDN, CDR2 FVKESK. V was cut by 5 bases and J by 4 bases, with 19 bases left in between. The chain's CDR3 is CASSSKRTEGPDTQYF. In nucleotides, the CDR3 is TGTGCCAGCAGCTCTAAAAGGACGGAGGGACCAGATACGCAGTATTTT. Variable domain in full (rest from reference TRBV14 and TRBJ2-3): EAGVTQFPSHSVIEKGQTVTLRCDPISGHDNLYWYRRVMGKEIKFLLHFVKESKQDESGMPNNRFLAERTGGTYSTLKVQPAELEDSGVYFCASSSKRTEGPDTQYFGPGTRLTVL.

V gene TRBV30 combines with J gene TRBJ1-1, with 8 positions matching TRBD1. With V trimmed by 2 bases and J by 1 base, 3 bases remained unmatched. Germline-derived CDR1 and CDR2 are GTSNPN and SVGIG (reference sequence). The CDR3 is 14 residues long. DNA of the CDR3: TGTGCCTGGAGTCCAGACAGGGGGAACACTGAAGCTTTCTTT. Translating it yields CAWSPDRGNTEAFF.

The chain couples TRBV11-2 to TRBJ2-4; unclear D gene. V was cut by 1 base and J by 2 bases, with 6 bases left in between. Germline V gene data show CDR1 as SGHAT and CDR2 as FQNNGV. This CDR3 spans 14 amino acids. CDR3 sequence (DNA): TGTGCCAGCAGCTTAGGGCATACCAAAAACATTCAGTACTTC. It codes for CASSLGHTKNIQYF. Drawing the rest from reference TRBV11-2 and TRBJ2-4, the complete variable domain is EAGVAQSPRYKIIEKRQSVAFWCNPISGHATLYWYQQILGQGPKLLIQFQNNGVVDDSQLPKDRFSAERLKGVDSTLKIQPAKLEDSAVYLCASSLGHTKNIQYFGAGTRLSVL.

The J gene is TRBJ1-6, the V gene TRBV7-9, with a weak D call TRBD1 (6 bases). The germline V gene has CDR1 SEHNR and CDR2 FQNEAQ (reference sequence). V dropped 1 base and J dropped 9 bases, with 10 bases sitting between them. The CDR3 extends over 14 amino acids. Here the CDR3 DNA reads TGTGCCAGCAGCTTAGAGGGGGGGCGTTCACCCCTCCACTTT. Encoded protein: CASSLEGGRSPLHF.

This clone has just one count. The V and J genes are TRBV7-2 and TRBJ2-4; D is possibly TRBD2 (7 bases). The CDR3 loop spans 15 amino acids. In germline, CDR1 is SGHTA, CDR2 FQGNSA. Trimming removed 5 bases at V and 4 bases at J, with 15 bases between. The CDR3 DNA is TGTGCCAGCAGCGAGGGGGGGCCAGGGAAAAACATTCAGTACTTC. Translation gives CASSEGGPGKNIQYF.

V gene TRBV7-2 combines with J gene TRBJ1-5; possible D gene TRBD1, 6 bases. The CDR3 runs 14 residues. Trimming stripped 2 bases from V and 5 bases from J, with 10 bases between. CDR1 and CDR2 from the germline V gene are SGHTA and FQGNSA. The CDR3 bases are TGTGCCAGCAGCTTAAGGGGGTGGGATCAGCCCCAGCATTTT. Its translation: CASSLRGWDQPQHF.

Comments on this clone: Its ends do not fully match the called genes, so a read error is possible. The V and J genes are TRBV7-7 and TRBJ1-1, with D uncertain. This CDR3 has 13 residues. CDR1 is SSHAT and CDR2 is FNYEAQ in the germline V gene (reference sequence). CDR3 region: CASTRLPNTEAFF. As DNA, the CDR3 is TGTGCTAGCACCCGACTCCCGAACACTGAAGCTTTCTTT.

The chain links TRBV18 to TRBJ2-5; 9 nucleotides line up with TRBD2. V dropped 8 bases and J dropped 0; count of bases not matched to a gene: 10. Looked up from germline, CDR1 is KGHSH and CDR2 is LQKENI. This CDR3 is built from 16 residues. CDR3 residues: CASPGVSGGYQETQYF. The CDR3, as DNA: TGTGCCAGCCCCGGGGTTAGCGGGGGCTACCAAGAGACCCAGTACTTC.

To note about this clone: The sample carries other DNA sequences with the same CDR3. The rearrangement joins TRBV2 to TRBJ1-3, with no clear D. Germline V gene sequence: CDR1 SNHLY, CDR2 FYNNEI. Trimming took off 7 bases at V and 0 bases at J, with 7 bases between the two ends. The CDR3 is 13 residues long. CDR3 bases: TGTGCCAGCATCGTATTCTCTGGAAACACCATATATTTT. The encoded protein is CASIVFSGNTIYF.

Comment on this clone: In the same sample, other DNA sequences code for this CDR3. In DNA form, the CDR3 reads TGTGCCAGCAGCCAAGGACTAGCCGTCAATGAGCAGTTCTTC. The encoded protein is CASSQGLAVNEQFF. The chain couples TRBV6-6 to TRBJ2-1; 8 nucleotides match TRBD2. Germline assignment: CDR1 MNHNY and CDR2 SVGAGI (reference sequence). The trim removed 6 bases at V and 6 bases at J, leaving 7 bases unmatched. The CDR3 loop spans 14 amino acids.